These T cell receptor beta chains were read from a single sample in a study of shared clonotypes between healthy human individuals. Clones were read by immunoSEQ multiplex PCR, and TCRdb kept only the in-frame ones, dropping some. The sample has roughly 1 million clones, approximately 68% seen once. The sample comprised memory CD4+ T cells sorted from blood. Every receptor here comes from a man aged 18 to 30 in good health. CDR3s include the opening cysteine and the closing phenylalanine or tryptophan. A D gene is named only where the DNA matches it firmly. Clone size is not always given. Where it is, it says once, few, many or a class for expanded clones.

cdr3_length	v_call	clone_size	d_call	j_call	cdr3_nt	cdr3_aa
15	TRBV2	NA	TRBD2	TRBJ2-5	TGTGCCAGCAGGGCAGCGGGGGCCCTCCAAGAGACCCAGTACTTC	CASRAAGALQETQYF
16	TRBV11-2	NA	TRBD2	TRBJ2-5	TGTGCCAGCAGCTTGGCTAGCGGGAGGGCGCGAGAGACCCAGTACTTC	CASSLASGRARETQYF
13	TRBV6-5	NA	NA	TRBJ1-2	TGTGCCACCAAAACTCAGGGTTACTATGGCTACACCTTC	CATKTQGYYGYTF
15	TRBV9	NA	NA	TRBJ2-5	TGTGCCAGCAGCGCACGACTGGAAAAACAAGAGACCCAGTACTTC	CASSARLEKQETQYF
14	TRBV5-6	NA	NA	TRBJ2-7	TGTGCCAGCAGCCCTCTTGCCGGGGGTGTTGGGCAGTACTTC	CASSPLAGGVGQYF
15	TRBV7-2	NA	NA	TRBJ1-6	TGTGCCAGCAGCTTAGATCCAGGGTGGAATTCACCCCTCCACTTT	CASSLDPGWNSPLHF
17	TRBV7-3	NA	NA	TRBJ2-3	TGTGCCAGCAGCTTAACCCCGCAGGGGCGGAACACAGATACGCAGTATTTT	CASSLTPQGRNTDTQYF
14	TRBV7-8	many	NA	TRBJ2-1	TGTGCCAGCAAACCCCGTGGGGTTGGCAATGAGCAGTTCTTC	CASKPRGVGNEQFF
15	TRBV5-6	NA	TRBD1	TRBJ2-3	TGTGCCAGCAGCTCACGGACAGGGTCCACAGATACGCAGTATTTT	CASSSRTGSTDTQYF
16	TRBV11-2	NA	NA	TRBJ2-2	TGTGCCAGCAGCTTTGACAGCGGGCCGAACACCGGGGAGCTGTTTTTT	CASSFDSGPNTGELFF
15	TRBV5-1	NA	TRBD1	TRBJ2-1	TGCGCCAGCAGCACGGGACAGGGGGAAGCAGGTGAGCAGTTCTTC	CASSTGQGEAGEQFF
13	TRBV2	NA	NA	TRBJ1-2	TGTGCCAGCAGCGGGACTTCTAACTATGGCTACACCTTC	CASSGTSNYGYTF
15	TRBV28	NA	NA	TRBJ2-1	TGTGCCAGCAGACTCGACAAAAACTCCTACAATGAGCAGTTCTTC	CASRLDKNSYNEQFF
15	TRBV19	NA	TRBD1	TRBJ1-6	TGTGCCAGTAGCCGTACAGGGGGCGCGGATTCACCCCTCCACTTT	CASSRTGGADSPLHF
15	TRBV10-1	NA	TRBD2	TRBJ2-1	TGCGCCAGCAGTGAAACGGGAGGGTATAGCGATGAGCAGTTCTTC	CASSETGGYSDEQFF
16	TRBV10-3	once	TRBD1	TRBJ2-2	TGTGCCATCAGTGAGCCGGGACAGATGAACACCGGGGAGCTGTTTTTT	CAISEPGQMNTGELFF
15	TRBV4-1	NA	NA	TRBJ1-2	TGCGCCAGCAGCCAAGGGGGGGCGGGTCACTATGGCTACACCTTC	CASSQGGAGHYGYTF
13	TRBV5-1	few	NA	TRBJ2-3	TGCGCCAGCAGCCCGTCTAGCACAGATACGCAGTATTTT	CASSPSSTDTQYF
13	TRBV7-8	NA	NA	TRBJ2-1	TGTGCCAGCAGCTCCGAAGGGCGGGATGAGCAGTTCTTC	CASSSEGRDEQFF
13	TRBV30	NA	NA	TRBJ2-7	TGTGCCTGGAGTGTACCCGCTGGAACGGAGCAGTACTTC	CAWSVPAGTEQYF
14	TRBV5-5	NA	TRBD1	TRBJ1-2	TGTGCCAGCAGCTCGGGACAGCTTAACTATGGCTACACCTTC	CASSSGQLNYGYTF
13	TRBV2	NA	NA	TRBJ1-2	TGTGCCAGCACCGCACAGGGCAACTATGGCTACACCTTC	CASTAQGNYGYTF
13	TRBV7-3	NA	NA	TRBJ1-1	TGTGCCAGCAGGTTAACAGGGAACACTGAAGCTTTCTTT	CASRLTGNTEAFF
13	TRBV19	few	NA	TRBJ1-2	TGTGCCAGTAGTATAATCCCAGGCTATGGCTACACCTTC	CASSIIPGYGYTF
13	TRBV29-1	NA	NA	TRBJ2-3	TGCAGCGTCAAACATAGGGGGACAGATACGCAGTATTTT	CSVKHRGTDTQYF
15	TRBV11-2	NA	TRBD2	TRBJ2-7	TGTGCCAGCAGCCCCCCGGCTAGCGGGAACCACGAGCAGTACTTC	CASSPPASGNHEQYF
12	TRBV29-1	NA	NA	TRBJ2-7	TGCAGCGTTGAAATCTCAGGCTACGAGCAGTACTTC	CSVEISGYEQYF
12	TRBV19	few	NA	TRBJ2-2	TGTGCCAGTAGTCTCTACACCGGGGAGCTGTTTTTT	CASSLYTGELFF
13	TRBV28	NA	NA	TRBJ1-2	TGTGCCAGCGGGAAGGGGGGTCTATATGGCTACACCTTC	CASGKGGLYGYTF
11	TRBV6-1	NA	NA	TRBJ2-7	TGTGCCAGCAGTGAATCGGGCGAGCAGTACTTC	CASSESGEQYF
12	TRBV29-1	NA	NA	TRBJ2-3	TGCAGCGTTGTATGGGGCACAGATACGCAGTATTTT	CSVVWGTDTQYF
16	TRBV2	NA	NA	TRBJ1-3	TGTGCCAGCAGGACGATCCCAGGGGTGACTGGAAACACCATATATTTT	CASRTIPGVTGNTIYF
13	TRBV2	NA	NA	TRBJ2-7	TGTGCCAGCAGCGGACGGACATCCTACGAGCAGTACTTC	CASSGRTSYEQYF
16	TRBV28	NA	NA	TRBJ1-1	TGTGCCAGCAGCGGTGCGGGGCGCGGTCGTGACACTGAAGCTTTCTTT	CASSGAGRGRDTEAFF
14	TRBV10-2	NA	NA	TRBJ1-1	TGCGCCAGCAGTGAAATGGGGTCGAACACTGAAGCTTTCTTT	CASSEMGSNTEAFF
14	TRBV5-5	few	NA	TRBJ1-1	TGTGCCAGCAGCTTGGGACTGGGAGTGTCTGAAGCTTTCTTT	CASSLGLGVSEAFF
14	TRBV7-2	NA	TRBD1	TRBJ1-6	TGTGCCAGCAGCCTGGACAGGGGGCTTTCACCCCTCCACTTT	CASSLDRGLSPLHF
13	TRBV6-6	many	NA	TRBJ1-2	TGTGCCAGCAGTCAGGATCTTAACTATGGCTACACCTTC	CASSQDLNYGYTF
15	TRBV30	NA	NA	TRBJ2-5	TGTGCCTGGAATCTCGAGGGGGGGCAACGTGAGACCCAGTACTTC	CAWNLEGGQRETQYF
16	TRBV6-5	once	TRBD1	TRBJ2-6	TGTGCCAGCAGTTACCCGACAGGGTCAGGGGCCAACGTCCTGACTTTC	CASSYPTGSGANVLTF
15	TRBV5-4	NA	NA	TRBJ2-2	TGTGCCAGCAGCTTGGTGGGGTCGAACACCGGGGAGCTGTTTTTT	CASSLVGSNTGELFF
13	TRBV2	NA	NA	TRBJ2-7	TGTGCCAGCAGTGTGAAACCCGGGGTCGAGCAGTACTTC	CASSVKPGVEQYF
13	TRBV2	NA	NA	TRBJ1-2	TGTGCCAGCAGTGCGGCCGGGACCTATGGCTACACCTTC	CASSAAGTYGYTF
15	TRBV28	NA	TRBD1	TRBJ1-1	TGTGCCAGCAGTTCGCCGGGGACAGGGAACACTGAAGCTTTCTTT	CASSSPGTGNTEAFF
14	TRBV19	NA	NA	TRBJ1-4	TGTGCCAGTAGTGTTCGGGAACTTAATGAAAAACTGTTTTTT	CASSVRELNEKLFF
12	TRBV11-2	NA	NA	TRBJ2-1	TGTGCCAGCAGCTTAGTCTCAAATGAGCAGTTCTTC	CASSLVSNEQFF
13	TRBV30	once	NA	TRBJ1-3	TGTGCCTGGGGGTCGCTCAGGAGAAACACCATATATTTT	CAWGSLRRNTIYF
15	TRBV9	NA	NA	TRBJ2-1	TGTGCCAGCACCCCGAGGGGGAGCTCCTACAATGAGCAGTTCTTC	CASTPRGSSYNEQFF
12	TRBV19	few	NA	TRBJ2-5	TGTGCCAGTAGTCCAAACCTCGTGGTGCAGTACTTC	CASSPNLVVQYF
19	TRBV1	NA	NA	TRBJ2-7	TGCACCAGCAGCCAAGTAGTGGTGGGGTATAGCGGGAGAGCCTACGAGCAGTACTTC	CTSSQVVVGYSGRAYEQYF
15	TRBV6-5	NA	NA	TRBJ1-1	TGTGCCAGCAGTTACCCGGGGGCATTGAACACTGAAGCTTTCTTT	CASSYPGALNTEAFF
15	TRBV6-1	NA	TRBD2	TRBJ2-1	TGTGCCAGCAGCTCCCAGCGGGGGGGCCTGAATGAGCAGTTCTTC	CASSSQRGGLNEQFF
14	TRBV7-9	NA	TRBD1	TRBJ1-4	TGTGCCAGCAGCACGGACAGGGCGGGTGAAAAACTGTTTTTT	CASSTDRAGEKLFF
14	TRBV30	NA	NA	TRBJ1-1	TGTGCCTGGAGTCACTCGACTGAGAACACTGAAGCTTTCTTT	CAWSHSTENTEAFF
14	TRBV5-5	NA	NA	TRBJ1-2	TGTGCCAGCAGTTTGGACCTTATGGTTCCGGGCTACACCTTC	CASSLDLMVPGYTF
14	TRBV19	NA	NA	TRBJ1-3	TGTGCCAGTAGTTCCACCCGGCAAGGAAACACCATATATTTT	CASSSTRQGNTIYF
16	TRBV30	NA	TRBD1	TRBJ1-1	TGTGCCTGGCTTCTGAAAGGTACAGGGGGGATCAGTGAAGCTTTCTTT	CAWLLKGTGGISEAFF
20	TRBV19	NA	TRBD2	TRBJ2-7	TGTTCCCGAAAGACTTGGTCCCCTTCCACTAGCGGGAGACACCGCTACGAGCAGTACTTC	CSRKTWSPSTSGRHRYEQYF